This T cell receptor beta chain appears in the sequencing data of a study of T-cell memory formation after mild COVID-19 (dated by TCRdb to 2020 to 2022). Regarding the complete study: TCR sequence clusters from the two donors were found to be largely donor specific. Two young, previously healthy adult volunteers made up the cohort, one male and one female. Longitudinal TCRalpha and TCRbeta repertoire sequencing tracked T-cell clones expanding and contracting after mild COVID-19 in a couple of donors.

Ficoll-Paque density gradient centrifugation was used to isolate PBMCs. The V end gives up 5 bases and the J end 3 bases, leaving 6 bases in the junction not matched to a gene. From the cysteine through the phenylalanine, the CDR3 covers 14 amino acids. Solely the CDR3 DNA is kept, with 42 bases framed from the first base. The germline V gene (reference sequence) yields SEHNR for CDR1 and FQNEAQ for CDR2. A few counts support this clonotype. Its antigen is unknown. No much larger clonotype is one base removed from it; base qualities were not supplied. TCRdb names Illumina NovaSeq 6000 as the instrument used. cDNA libraries for TCRalpha and TCRbeta were prepared by 5'RACE using constant-segment primers, with sample barcodes and unique molecular identifiers added. RNA was extracted from every sample with Trizol reagent. Amplification of the libraries took two PCR steps, and the second step added a second sample barcode plus Illumina TruSeq adapters. Libraries were sequenced on an Illumina NovaSeq with 2 x 150 bp paired-end reads. Regarding the original processing steps: With migec v1.2.7, reads were demultiplexed and then collapsed into UMI-guided consensus sequences. With mixcr v2.1.11, UMI consensuses were aligned to TRA and TRB V and J templates and assembled into clonotypes. Clonotypes were classified as expanded or contracted when called significant by both edgeR and NoisET, with noise models trained on biological replicates. For edgeR calls, a false discovery rate-adjusted p below 0.01 and a log2 fold-change threshold of 1 were applied. As an exploratory analysis of dynamics, PCA with hierarchical clustering was applied to max-normalized trajectories of the 1000 most abundant clonotypes. The CD4 or CD8 phenotype of responding clones was assigned using the separately sequenced CD4+ and CD8+ repertoires. The raw public data were reprocessed by TCRdb itself: fastp quality trimming at Q25, MiXCR clonotype calling, in-frame beta chains only. Here each entry gathers all rows of one CDR3 protein and keeps the most common genes and DNA. The V and J calls, along with clone size, are taken from TCRdb and not from the paper's own processing. This sample is represented by roughly 100,000 distinct CDR3 sequences; 15% to 20% of them were singletons. Clones ranked in the top ten supply more than 25% of the sample.

The paper as a whole reports these results and caveats: SARS-CoV-2 specificity of the second-wave clones peaking on day 37 was not confirmed. Balanced CD4/CD8 phenotypes were observed for clones contracting from day 15 to 85, whereas a bias towards CD4+ was observed for a second wave of clones expanding from day 15 to 37. Only two mild cases were covered by the study, and larger cohorts that include severe cases with pre-infection samples were considered necessary. Contracting CD4+ clones were found mainly in CM and EM memory subsets, while CD8+ clones were enriched in EMRA. Some responding clones were detected in pre-infection memory, which suggested that pre-existing cross-reactive memory T cells had joined the SARS-CoV-2 response.

Sequences were obtained from PBMCs or a T cell subset sorted from them (not recorded which). The chain is encoded by TRBV7-9 joined to TRBJ2-7; the junction holds 8 bases that match TRBD1. The sequence was obtained from an adult woman who had mild COVID-19 (a few samples of this study predate the infection). The sample titles of this study are shuffled in the database, so cell type and time point are left out; the donor was told from shared clones. The CDR3 region has the sequence CASSPGQENYEQYF. The DNA sequence is as follows: TGTGCCAGCAGCCCGGGACAGGAGAACTACGAGCAGTACTTC.